The 15 T cell receptor beta chains in this list originate from one sample, sequenced in a study of metastatic and nonmetastatic thyroid tumors. Every patient underwent thyroid surgery untreated. TCRdb re-called clones from the PCR reads using MiXCR. The sample yields tens of thousands of clones, 9% to 13% seen once. Source material: blood. The source of these receptors is a male donor with papillary thyroid cancer or a benign thyroid nodule (not recorded which). Some clones in this sample may be carry-over from other donors' samples.

This clone was counted ten times or more. The rearrangement uses TRBV7-6 and TRBJ2-2; 8 nucleotides match TRBD2. The length of the CDR3 is 14 residues. Germline loops: CDR1 SGHVS, CDR2 FNYEAQ. The trim removed 5 bases at V and 4 bases at J, leaving 3 bases unmatched. CDR3 nucleotides: TGTGCCAGCAGCCGGGAGGGCCGCACCGGGGAGCTGTTTTTT. This codes for CASSREGRTGELFF.

This clone came up many times. The chain uses TRBV3-1 and TRBJ1-2; D possibly corresponds to TRBD1 (5 bases). The germline V and J ends were trimmed by 1 base and 7 bases, with 7 bases remaining between them. Germline lookup yields CDR1 LGHDT and CDR2 YNNKEL (reference sequence). The length of the CDR3 is 12 residues. As DNA, the CDR3 is TGTGCCAGCAGCCAAGGGGGGAGTGGCTACACCTTC. This translates into CASSQGGSGYTF.

This clone is medium-sized. The chain is built from TRBV28 and TRBJ2-7; D not resolved. The CDR3 is 14 residues long. The germline V and J ends were trimmed by 5 bases and 5 bases, with 16 bases remaining between them. Germline CDR1 reads MDHEN; CDR2 reads SYDVKM. The CDR3 region is CASSPQIPTNEQYF. DNA of the CDR3: TGTGCCAGCAGTCCGCAAATACCGACCAACGAGCAGTACTTC.

This clone appeared many times. The chain employs TRBV9 and TRBJ1-2; 7 bases are a match to TRBD1. The V segment lost 6 bases and the J segment 3 bases; nucleotides outside the gene matches: 11. The CDR3 consists of 15 residues. The germline V gene has CDR1 SGDLS and CDR2 YYNGEE. The CDR3 loop reads CASTPGPGGDYGYTF. CDR3 DNA sequence: TGTGCCAGCACCCCGGGTCCAGGGGGTGACTATGGCTACACCTTC. The full variable domain, rest sourced from reference TRBV9 and TRBJ1-2, is DSGVTQTPKHLITATGQRVTLRCSPRSGDLSVYWYQQSLDQGLQFLIQYYNGEERAKGNILERFSAQQFPDLHSELNLSSLELGDSALYFCASTPGPGGDYGYTFGSGTRLTVV.

The table lists this clone with a few counts. It may be a read error: a sequence one base away is much more abundant. The chain joins TRBV20-1 to TRBJ2-1; D perhaps matches TRBD2 (5 bases). Germline V lookup: CDR1 DFQATT, CDR2 SNEGSKA (reference sequence). The CDR3 is 11 amino acids. The CDR3 loop reads CILPEGNEQFF. CDR3 DNA: TGCATCCTCCCCGAGGGTAATGAGCAGTTCTTC.

The chain combines TRBV7-9 with TRBJ1-6; D not certain. V lost 5 bases to trimming and J lost 7 bases, with 12 bases between them. The CDR3 extends over 14 amino acids. Per the germline V gene, CDR1 is SEHNR and CDR2 is FQNEAQ (reference sequence). CDR3 sequence: CASSHDLRNSPLHF. The CDR3 nucleotides read TGTGCCAGCAGCCATGATCTAAGGAATTCACCCCTCCACTTT.

This clone was found a few times. The final CDR3 position lacks the conserved phenylalanine or tryptophan, pointing to a likely read error. This CDR3 reads CASITRDYGNEQFL. The CDR3 DNA reads TGTGCCAGTATTACGAGGGACTACGGCAATGAGCAGTTCCTC. The chain employs TRBV19 and TRBJ2-1; 7 bases are shared with TRBD2. J gave up 6 bases and V 7 bases, and 9 bases lay outside the gene matches. The CDR3 consists of 14 residues. Looked up from germline, CDR1 is LNHDA and CDR2 is SQIVND (reference sequence).

The CDR3 sequence: CVVSETSGTSSYEQYF. The CDR3, as DNA: TGTGTCGTCTCAGAGACTAGCGGGACCAGCTCCTACGAGCAGTACTTC. V is TRBV19 and J is TRBJ2-7; 11 positions match TRBD2. The germline V gene has CDR1 LNHDA and CDR2 SQIVND (reference sequence). The CDR3 consists of 16 residues.

This clone appeared many times. This rearrangement joins TRBV28 to TRBJ2-5, with TRBD2 matching 7 bases. V lost 5 bases and J lost 4; bases outside the gene matches: 10. Germline CDR1 and CDR2: MDHEN and SYDVKM. The CDR3 contains 15 residues. CDR3 residues: CASSTRAGETETQYF. The CDR3 bases are TGTGCCAGCAGTACGAGGGCGGGAGAGACAGAGACCCAGTACTTC.

This clone was seen many times. This sequence joins TRBV28 and TRBJ1-6; TRBD1 agrees at 7 bases. Germline trimming cut 6 bases from V and 6 bases from J; bases unmatched to any gene: 8. Germline values: CDR1 MDHEN, CDR2 SYDVKM. The CDR3 loop spans 15 amino acids. CDR3 in DNA: TGTGCCAGCAGGCACAGGGGTCAGACTAATTCACCCCTCCACTTT. Translation: CASRHRGQTNSPLHF.

In its sample, this clone was seen many times. V is TRBV7-2 and J is TRBJ1-5; unclear D gene. The V gene's germline CDR1 is SGHTA and CDR2 FQGNSA. The CDR3 contains 12 residues. Trimming took off 7 bases at V and 4 bases at J, with 8 bases between the two ends. The CDR3 loop reads CASNVVNQPQHF. CDR3 DNA sequence: TGTGCCAGCAACGTGGTTAATCAGCCCCAGCATTTT.

This clone was counted at least ten times. The V gene is TRBV6-2 or TRBV6-3, the J gene TRBJ1-2; TRBD1 matches 8 bases. Germline V gene sequence: CDR1 MNHEY, CDR2 SVGEGT. The CDR3 is 14 residues long. Losses at the gene ends were 2 bases for V and 12 bases for J; bases not matched to a gene: 11. The CDR3 sequence is CASSYATGGRGHTF. Written as DNA, the CDR3 is TGTGCCAGCAGTTACGCAACAGGGGGTCGGGGCCACACCTTC.

This clone was picked up a small number of times. The chain carries TRBV11-1 and TRBJ2-7; no reliable D call. This CDR3 contains 16 residues. Trimming pared 5 bases from V and 0 bases from J, leaving 17 bases between. Germline loops: CDR1 SGHAT, CDR2 FQDESV (reference sequence). This chain's CDR3 is CASSPLDGSSSYEQYF. Here the CDR3 DNA reads TGTGCCAGCAGCCCCCTGGACGGATCGAGCTCCTACGAGCAGTACTTC.

This clone has ten or more counts. DNA of the CDR3: TGTGCCATCAATCGCGGACAGGGGGCCTATGGCTACACCTTC. Translating it yields CAINRGQGAYGYTF. The chain employs TRBV10-3 and TRBJ1-2; TRBD1 matches at 11 bases. The germline gives CDR1 ENHRY, CDR2 SYGVKD. The junction had 5 bases not matched to a gene; V was cut back by 7 bases and J by 4 bases. The CDR3 contains 14 residues.

There are many counts of this clone. The chain employs TRBV6-5 and TRBJ2-5; TRBD1 matches at 11 bases. The CDR3 length is 16 residues. Germline CDR1 MNHEY, CDR2 SVGAGI. J was trimmed by 2 bases and V by 2 bases; bases with no gene match: 4. Here the CDR3 reads CASSYPGQGVQETQYF. The CDR3 nucleotides read TGTGCCAGCAGTTACCCGGGACAGGGGGTGCAAGAGACCCAGTACTTC.